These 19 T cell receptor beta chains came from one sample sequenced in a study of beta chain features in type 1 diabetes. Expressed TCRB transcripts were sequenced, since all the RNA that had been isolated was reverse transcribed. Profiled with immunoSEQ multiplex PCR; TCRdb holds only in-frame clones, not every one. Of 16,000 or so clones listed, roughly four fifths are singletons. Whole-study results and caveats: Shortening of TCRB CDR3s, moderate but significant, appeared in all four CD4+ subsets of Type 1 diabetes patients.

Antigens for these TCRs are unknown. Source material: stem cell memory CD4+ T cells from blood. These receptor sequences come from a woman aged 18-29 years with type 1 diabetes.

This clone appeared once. The CDR3 here is CASSIGRAGYEQYF. CDR3 nucleotides: TGCGCCAGCAGCATCGGGAGGGCCGGGTACGAGCAGTACTTC. The chain has TRBV5-1 and TRBJ2-7; 8 bases are a match to TRBD2. Unmatched junction bases numbered 7, after V lost 4 bases and J lost 4 bases. The CDR3 length is 14 residues. From germline, CDR1 is SGHRS and CDR2 YFSETQ.

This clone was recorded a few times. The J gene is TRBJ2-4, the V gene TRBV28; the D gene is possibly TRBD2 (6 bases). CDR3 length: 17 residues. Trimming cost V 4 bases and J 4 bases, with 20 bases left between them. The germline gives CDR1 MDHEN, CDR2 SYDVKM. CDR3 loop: CASSSVLAPGRKNIQYF. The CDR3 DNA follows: TGTGCCAGCAGTTCGGTTCTAGCGCCAGGGCGTAAAAACATTCAGTACTTC.

The CDR3 loop reads CASSVTSGGYNEQFF. In DNA form, the CDR3 reads TGTGCCAGCAGCGTGACTAGCGGGGGCTACAATGAGCAGTTCTTC. The rearrangement joins TRBV5-8 to TRBJ2-1; 12 positions match TRBD2. The J segment lost 3 bases and the V segment lost 4 bases, leaving 2 bases of the junction unmatched. Germline lookup yields CDR1 SGHTS and CDR2 YDEGEE. CDR3 length equals 15 residues.

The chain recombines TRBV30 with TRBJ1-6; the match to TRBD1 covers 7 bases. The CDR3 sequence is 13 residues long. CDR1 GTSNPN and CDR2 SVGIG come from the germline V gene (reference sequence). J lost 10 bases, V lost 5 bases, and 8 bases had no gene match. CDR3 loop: CAWATGVDSPLHF. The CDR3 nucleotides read TGTGCCTGGGCAACAGGGGTCGACTCACCCCTCCACTTT.

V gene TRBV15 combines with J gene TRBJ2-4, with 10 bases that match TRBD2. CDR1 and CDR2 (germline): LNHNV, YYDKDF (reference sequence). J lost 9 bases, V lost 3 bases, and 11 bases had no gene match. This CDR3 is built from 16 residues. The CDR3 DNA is TGTGCCACCAGCAGGGACCTAGCGGGAGCGGGGAGCATTCAGTACTTC. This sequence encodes CATSRDLAGAGSIQYF.

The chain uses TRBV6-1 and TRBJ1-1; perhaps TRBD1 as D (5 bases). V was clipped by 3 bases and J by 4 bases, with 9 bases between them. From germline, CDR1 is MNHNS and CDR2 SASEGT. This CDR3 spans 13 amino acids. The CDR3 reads CASSDQGPTEAFF. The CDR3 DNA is TGTGCCAGCAGTGATCAGGGTCCCACTGAAGCTTTCTTT.

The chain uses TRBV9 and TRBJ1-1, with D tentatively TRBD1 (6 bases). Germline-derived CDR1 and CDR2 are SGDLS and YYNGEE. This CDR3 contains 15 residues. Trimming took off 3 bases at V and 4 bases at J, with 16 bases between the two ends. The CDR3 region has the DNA TGTGCCAGCAGCGAAACAGGGAGTCGGGGCACTGAAGCTTTCTTT. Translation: CASSETGSRGTEAFF.

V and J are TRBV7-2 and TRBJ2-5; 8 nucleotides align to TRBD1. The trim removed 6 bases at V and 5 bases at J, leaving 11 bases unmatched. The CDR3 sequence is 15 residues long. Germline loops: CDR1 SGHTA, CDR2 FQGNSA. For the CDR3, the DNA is TGTGCCAGCAGATTTCAGGGGGCGGGTGGGGAGACCCAGTACTTC. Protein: CASRFQGAGGETQYF.

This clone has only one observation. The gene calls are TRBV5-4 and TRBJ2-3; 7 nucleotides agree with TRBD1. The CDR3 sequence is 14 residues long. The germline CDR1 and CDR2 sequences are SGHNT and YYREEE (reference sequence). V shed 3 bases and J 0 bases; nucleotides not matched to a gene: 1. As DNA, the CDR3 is TGTGCCAGCAGCTGGACAGGAAGCACAGATACGCAGTATTTT. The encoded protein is CASSWTGSTDTQYF.

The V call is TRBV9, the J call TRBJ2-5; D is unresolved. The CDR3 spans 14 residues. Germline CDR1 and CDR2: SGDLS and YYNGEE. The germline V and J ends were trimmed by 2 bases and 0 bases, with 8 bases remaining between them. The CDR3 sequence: CASSVQAYQETQYF. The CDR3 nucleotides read TGTGCCAGCAGCGTGCAAGCGTACCAAGAGACCCAGTACTTC.

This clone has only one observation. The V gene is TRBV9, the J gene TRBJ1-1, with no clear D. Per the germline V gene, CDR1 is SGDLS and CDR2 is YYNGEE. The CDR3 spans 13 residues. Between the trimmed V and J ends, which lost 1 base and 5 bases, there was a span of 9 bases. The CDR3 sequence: CASSVSMQTEAFF. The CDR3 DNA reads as TGTGCCAGCAGCGTAAGTATGCAGACTGAAGCTTTCTTT.

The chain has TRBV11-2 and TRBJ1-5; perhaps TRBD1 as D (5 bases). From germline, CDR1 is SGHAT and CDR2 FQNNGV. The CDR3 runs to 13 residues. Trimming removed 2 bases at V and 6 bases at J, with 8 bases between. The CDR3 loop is CASSLHQGQPQHF. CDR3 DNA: TGTGCCAGCAGCTTACACCAGGGTCAGCCCCAGCATTTT.

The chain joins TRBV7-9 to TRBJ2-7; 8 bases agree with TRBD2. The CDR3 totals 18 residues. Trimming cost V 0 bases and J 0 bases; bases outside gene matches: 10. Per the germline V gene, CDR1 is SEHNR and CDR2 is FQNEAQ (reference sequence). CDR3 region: CASSLAVTSGYSSYEQYV. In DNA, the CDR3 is TGTGCCAGCAGCTTAGCCGTCACTAGCGGTTACTCCTCCTACGAGCAGTACGTC.

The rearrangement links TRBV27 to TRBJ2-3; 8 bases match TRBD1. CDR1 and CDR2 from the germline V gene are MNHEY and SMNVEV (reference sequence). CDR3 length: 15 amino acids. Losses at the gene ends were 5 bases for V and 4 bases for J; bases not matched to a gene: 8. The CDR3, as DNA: TGTGCCAGCAGTATCGGACAGGGATGGGCAGATACGCAGTATTTT. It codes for CASSIGQGWADTQYF.

The CDR3 spells CASSTGVGLDSYEQYV. The CDR3 nucleotides are TGTGCCAGCAGCACCGGAGTGGGACTAGACTCCTACGAGCAGTACGTC. V is TRBV7-9 and J is TRBJ2-7, with 8 nucleotides matching TRBD2. The CDR3 extends over 16 amino acids. Germline assignment: CDR1 SEHNR and CDR2 FQNEAQ (reference sequence). V dropped 5 bases and J dropped 0; count of bases not matched to a gene: 9.

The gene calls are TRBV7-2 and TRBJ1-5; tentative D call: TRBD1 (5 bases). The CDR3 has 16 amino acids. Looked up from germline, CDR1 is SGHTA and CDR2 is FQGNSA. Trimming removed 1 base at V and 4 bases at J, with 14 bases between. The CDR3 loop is CASSLGGGRGNQPQHF. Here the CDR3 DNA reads TGTGCCAGCAGCTTAGGGGGAGGTAGGGGAAATCAGCCCCAGCATTTT.

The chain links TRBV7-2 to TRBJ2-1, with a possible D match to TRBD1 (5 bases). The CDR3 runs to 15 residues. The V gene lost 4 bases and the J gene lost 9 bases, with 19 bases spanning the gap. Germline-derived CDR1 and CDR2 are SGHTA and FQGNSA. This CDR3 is CASSSLRTLHREQFF. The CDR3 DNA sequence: TGTGCCAGCAGCTCCCTACGGACACTTCATCGTGAGCAGTTCTTC.

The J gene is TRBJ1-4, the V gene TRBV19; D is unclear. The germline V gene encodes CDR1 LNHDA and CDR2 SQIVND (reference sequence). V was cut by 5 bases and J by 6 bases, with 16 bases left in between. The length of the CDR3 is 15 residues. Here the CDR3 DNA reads TGTGCCAGTAGTCTTCGACGGCCGGAGTATGAAAAACTGTTTTTT. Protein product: CASSLRRPEYEKLFF.

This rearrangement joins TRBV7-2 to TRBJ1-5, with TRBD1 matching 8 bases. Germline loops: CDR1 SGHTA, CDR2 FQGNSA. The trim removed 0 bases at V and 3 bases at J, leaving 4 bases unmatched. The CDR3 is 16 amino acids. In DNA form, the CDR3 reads TGTGCCAGCAGCTTAGCGGGACAGGAGATCAATCAGCCCCAGCATTTT. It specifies CASSLAGQEINQPQHF.